This T cell receptor (beta chain) was captured in a study of tumor and adjacent non-tumor tissue in lung cancer. As for the study in general: Patients comprised over 9 adenocarcinoma, 2 squamous cell carcinoma and 1 small cell lung cancer. Study-wide points: In normal lung, the top 100 clones were significantly more dominant than in tumor. TCR diversity was significantly greater in tumor than normal lung tissue.

The library came from three nested PCR rounds adapted from ARM-PCR protocols. TCRdb reanalysed the multiplex PCR reads using MiXCR and keeps one entry per CDR3 protein. The data contain tens of thousands of distinct CDR3 sequences, 67% of them singletons. As to this clonotype: The antigen remains undetermined.

This sample's RNA came from whole unsorted tissue. The CDR3 consists of 15 residues. The germline V and J ends were trimmed by 6 bases and 1 base, with 13 bases remaining between them. Germline values: CDR1 MGHRA, CDR2 YSYEKL. Source material: lung tumor tissue. This TCR derives from a man aged 55 to 70 with non-small cell lung cancer. V is TRBV4-1 and J is TRBJ1-3; TRBD1 is a possible D gene (6 bases). This chain's CDR3 is CASRIQGLSGNTIYF. The CDR3 DNA is TGCGCCAGCAGAATACAGGGACTATCTGGAAACACCATATATTTT.